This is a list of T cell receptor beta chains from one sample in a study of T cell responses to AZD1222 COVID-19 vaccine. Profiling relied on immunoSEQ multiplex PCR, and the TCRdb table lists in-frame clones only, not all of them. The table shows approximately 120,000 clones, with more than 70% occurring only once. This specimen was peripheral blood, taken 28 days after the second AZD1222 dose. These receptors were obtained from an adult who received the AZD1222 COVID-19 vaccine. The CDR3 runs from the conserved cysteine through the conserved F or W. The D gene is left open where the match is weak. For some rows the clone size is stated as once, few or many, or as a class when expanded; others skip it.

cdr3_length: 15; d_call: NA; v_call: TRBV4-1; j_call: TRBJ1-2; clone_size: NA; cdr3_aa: CASSRQIEDNYGYTF; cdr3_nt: TGCGCCAGCAGCCGACAAATCGAAGATAACTATGGCTACACCTTC
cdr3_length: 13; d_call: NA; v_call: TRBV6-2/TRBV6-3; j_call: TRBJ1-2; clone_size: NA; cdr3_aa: CASSYSGNYGYTF; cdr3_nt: TGTGCCAGCAGTTACTCAGGGAACTATGGCTACACCTTC
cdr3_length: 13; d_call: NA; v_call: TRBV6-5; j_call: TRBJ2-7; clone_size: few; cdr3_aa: CASSPTRTYEQYF; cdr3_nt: TGTGCCAGCAGTCCAACTAGAACCTACGAGCAGTACTTC
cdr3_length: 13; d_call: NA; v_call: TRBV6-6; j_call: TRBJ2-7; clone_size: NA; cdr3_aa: CASSPGRSYEQYF; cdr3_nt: TGTGCCAGCAGTCCGGGGCGATCCTACGAGCAGTACTTC
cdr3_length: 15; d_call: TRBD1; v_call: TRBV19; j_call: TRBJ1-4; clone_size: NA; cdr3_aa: CASSLGTGVSEKLFF; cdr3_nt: TGTGCCAGTAGTCTCGGGACAGGGGTTAGTGAAAAACTGTTTTTT
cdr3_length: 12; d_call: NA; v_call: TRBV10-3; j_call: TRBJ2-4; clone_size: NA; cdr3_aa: CAVGNTKNIQYF; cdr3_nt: TGTGCCGTAGGGAATACCAAAAACATTCAGTACTTC
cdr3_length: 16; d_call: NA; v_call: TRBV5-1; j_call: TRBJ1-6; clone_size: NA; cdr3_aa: CASRSGGGANNSPLHF; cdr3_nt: TGCGCCAGCAGATCCGGGGGGGGCGCAAACAATTCACCCCTCCACTTT
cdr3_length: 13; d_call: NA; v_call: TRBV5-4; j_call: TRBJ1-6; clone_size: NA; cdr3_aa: CASSLDENSPLHF; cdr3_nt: TGTGCCAGCAGCTTGGACGAAAATTCACCCCTCCACTTT
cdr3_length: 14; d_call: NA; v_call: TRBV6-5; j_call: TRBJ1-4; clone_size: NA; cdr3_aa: CASNKGRGNEKLFF; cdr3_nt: TGTGCCAGCAATAAAGGGCGGGGCAATGAAAAACTGTTTTTT
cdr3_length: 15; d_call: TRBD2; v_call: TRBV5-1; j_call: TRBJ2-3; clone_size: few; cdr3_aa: CASSLGISGTDTQYF; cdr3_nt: TGCGCCAGCAGCTTGGGTATTAGCGGGACAGATACGCAGTATTTT
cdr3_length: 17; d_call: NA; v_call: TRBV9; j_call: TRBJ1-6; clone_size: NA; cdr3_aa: CASSVGVPGSYNSPLHF; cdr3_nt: TGTGCCAGCAGCGTAGGAGTTCCGGGCTCCTATAATTCACCCCTCCACTTT
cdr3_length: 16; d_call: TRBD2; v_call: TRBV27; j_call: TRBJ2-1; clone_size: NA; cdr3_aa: CASSSLAGGLGNEQFF; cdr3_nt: TGTGCCAGCAGTTCGCTAGCGGGGGGGCTAGGGAATGAGCAGTTCTTC
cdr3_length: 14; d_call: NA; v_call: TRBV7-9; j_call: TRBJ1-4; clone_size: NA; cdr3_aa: CASSSGSTNEKLFF; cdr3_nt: TGTGCCAGCAGCTCAGGGTCGACTAATGAAAAACTGTTTTTT
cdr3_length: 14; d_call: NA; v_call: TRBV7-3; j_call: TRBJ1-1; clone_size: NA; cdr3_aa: CASSYGAVGAEAFF; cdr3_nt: TGTGCCAGCAGCTATGGGGCCGTTGGCGCTGAAGCTTTCTTT
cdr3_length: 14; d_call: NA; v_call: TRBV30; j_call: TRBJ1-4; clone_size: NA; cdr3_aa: CAWSVDLGDEKLFF; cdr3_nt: TGTGCCTGGAGTGTCGACCTCGGGGATGAAAAACTGTTTTTT
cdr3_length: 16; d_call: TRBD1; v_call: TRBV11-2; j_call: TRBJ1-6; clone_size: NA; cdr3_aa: CASSRQGPSLGSPLHF; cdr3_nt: TGTGCCAGCAGCCGACAGGGACCTTCGCTGGGGTCACCCCTCCACTTT
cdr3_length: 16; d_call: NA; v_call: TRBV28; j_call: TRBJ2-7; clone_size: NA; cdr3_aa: CASSSRRRLVGDEQYF; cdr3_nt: TGTGCCAGCAGTTCCCGGAGAAGGCTCGTGGGAGACGAGCAGTACTTC
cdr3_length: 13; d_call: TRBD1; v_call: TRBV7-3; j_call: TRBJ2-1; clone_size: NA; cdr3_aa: CASSSGQGNEQFF; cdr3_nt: TGTGCCAGCAGCTCGGGACAGGGTAATGAGCAGTTCTTC
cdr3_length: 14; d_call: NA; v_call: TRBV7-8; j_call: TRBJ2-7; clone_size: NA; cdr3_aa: CASSSGAGTHEQYF; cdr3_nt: TGTGCCAGCAGCTCTGGGGCAGGGACTCACGAGCAGTACTTC
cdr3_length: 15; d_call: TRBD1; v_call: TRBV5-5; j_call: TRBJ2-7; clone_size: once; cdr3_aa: CASSLAGTGTYEQYF; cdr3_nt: TGTGCCAGCAGCTTGGCCGGGACAGGGACCTACGAGCAGTACTTC
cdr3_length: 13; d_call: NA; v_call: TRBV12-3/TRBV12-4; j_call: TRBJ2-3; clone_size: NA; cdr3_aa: CASSRGHTDTQYF; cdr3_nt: TGTGCCAGCAGCCGCGGCCACACAGATACGCAGTATTTT
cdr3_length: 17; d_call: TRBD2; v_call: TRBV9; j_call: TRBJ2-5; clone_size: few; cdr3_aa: CASSPGTSGGLQETQYF; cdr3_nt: TGTGCCAGCAGCCCGGGGACTAGCGGGGGACTACAAGAGACCCAGTACTTC
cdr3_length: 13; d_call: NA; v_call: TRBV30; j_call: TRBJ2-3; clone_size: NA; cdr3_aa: CAWSSRITDTQYF; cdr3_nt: TGTGCCTGGAGTAGTCGGATCACAGATACGCAGTATTTT
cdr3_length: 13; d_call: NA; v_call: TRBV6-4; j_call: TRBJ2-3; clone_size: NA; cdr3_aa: CASSEQGTDTQYF; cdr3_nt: TGTGCCAGCAGTGAGCAGGGTACAGATACGCAGTATTTT
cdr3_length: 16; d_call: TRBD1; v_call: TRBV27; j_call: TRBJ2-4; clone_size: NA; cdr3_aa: CASSDRDRVAKNIQYF; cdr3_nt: TGTGCCAGCAGTGACCGGGACAGGGTGGCCAAAAACATTCAGTACTTC
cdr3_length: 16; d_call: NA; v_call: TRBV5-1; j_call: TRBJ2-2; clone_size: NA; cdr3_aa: CASEKTAGRGTGELFF; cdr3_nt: TGCGCCAGCGAAAAAACCGCGGGGAGAGGGACCGGGGAGCTGTTTTTT
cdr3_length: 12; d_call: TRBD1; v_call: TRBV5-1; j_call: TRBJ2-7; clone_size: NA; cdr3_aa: CASRGQGSEQYF; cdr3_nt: TGCGCCAGCAGGGGACAGGGTAGCGAGCAGTACTTC
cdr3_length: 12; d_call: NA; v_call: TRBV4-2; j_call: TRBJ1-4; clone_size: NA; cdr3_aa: CASSPQGEKLFF; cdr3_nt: TGTGCCAGCAGCCCCCAGGGTGAAAAACTGTTTTTT
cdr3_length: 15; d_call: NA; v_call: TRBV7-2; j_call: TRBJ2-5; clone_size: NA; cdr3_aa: CASSPGGYKEETQYF; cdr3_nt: TGTGCCAGCAGCCCAGGTGGGTACAAGGAAGAGACCCAGTACTTC
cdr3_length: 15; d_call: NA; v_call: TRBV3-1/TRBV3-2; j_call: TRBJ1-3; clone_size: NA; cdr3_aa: CASSQGPGPGNTIYF; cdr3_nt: TGTGCCAGCAGCCAGGGGCCCGGCCCTGGAAACACCATATATTTT
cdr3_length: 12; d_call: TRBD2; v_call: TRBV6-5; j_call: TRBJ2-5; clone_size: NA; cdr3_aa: CASTGGAETQYF; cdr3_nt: TGTGCCAGCACCGGGGGGGCCGAGACCCAGTACTTC
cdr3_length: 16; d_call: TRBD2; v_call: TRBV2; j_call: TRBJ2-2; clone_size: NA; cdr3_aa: CASSEVSSGNTGELFF; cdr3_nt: TGTGCCAGCAGTGAGGTCTCTAGCGGGAACACCGGGGAGCTGTTTTTT
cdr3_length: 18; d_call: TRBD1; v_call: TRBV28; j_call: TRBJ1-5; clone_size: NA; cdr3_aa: CASSFPGQRDYSNQPQHF; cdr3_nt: TGTGCCAGCAGTTTTCCGGGACAGAGAGATTATAGCAATCAGCCCCAGCATTTT